The clone carrying this T cell receptor beta chain was counted at least ten times. The data were obtained in a study of T-cell memory formation after mild COVID-19. Each CDR3 protein gets one entry after TCRdb re-called the 5' RACE reads with MiXCR. Of about 82,000 distinct CDR3 sequences in the sample, about 15% were seen once. The CDR3 is 15 residues long. Trimming took off 1 base at V and 3 bases at J, with 10 bases between the two ends. The V gene is TRBV12-3 or TRBV12-4, the J gene TRBJ1-5; perhaps TRBD1 as D (5 bases). The sequence was obtained from a man between 18 and 35 years old who had mild COVID-19 (a few samples of this study predate the infection). Cell type and time point are not known. Material for sequencing was PBMCs or a T cell subset sorted from them (not recorded which). CDR3 DNA: TGTGCCAGCAGTTTAGTTCTACAGGACAATCAGCCCCAGCATTTT. It specifies CASSLVLQDNQPQHF.